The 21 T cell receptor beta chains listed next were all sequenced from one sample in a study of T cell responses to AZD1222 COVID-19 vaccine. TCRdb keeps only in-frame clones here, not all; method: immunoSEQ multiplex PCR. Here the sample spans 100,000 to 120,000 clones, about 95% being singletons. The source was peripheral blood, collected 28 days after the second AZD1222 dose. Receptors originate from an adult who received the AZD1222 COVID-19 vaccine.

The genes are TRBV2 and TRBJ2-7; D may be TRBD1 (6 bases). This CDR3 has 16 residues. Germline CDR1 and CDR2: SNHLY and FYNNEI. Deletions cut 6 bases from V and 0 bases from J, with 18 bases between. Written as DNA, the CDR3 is TGTGCCAGCAGGGAGGACAGCTCAGATTTCTCCTACGAGCAGTACTTC. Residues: CASREDSSDFSYEQYF.

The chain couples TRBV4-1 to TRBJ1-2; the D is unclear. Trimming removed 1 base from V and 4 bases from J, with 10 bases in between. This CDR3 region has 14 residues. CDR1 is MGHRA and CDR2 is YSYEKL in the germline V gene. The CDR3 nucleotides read TGCGCCAGCAGCCAAGTGGCGGAGGGCTATGGCTACACCTTC. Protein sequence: CASSQVAEGYGYTF.

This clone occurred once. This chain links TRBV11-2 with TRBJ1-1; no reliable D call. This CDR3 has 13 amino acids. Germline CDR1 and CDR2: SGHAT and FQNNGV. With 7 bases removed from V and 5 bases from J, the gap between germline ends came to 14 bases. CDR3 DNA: TGTGCCAGCACCGTCAACTGGGGAACTGAAGCTTTCTTT. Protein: CASTVNWGTEAFF.

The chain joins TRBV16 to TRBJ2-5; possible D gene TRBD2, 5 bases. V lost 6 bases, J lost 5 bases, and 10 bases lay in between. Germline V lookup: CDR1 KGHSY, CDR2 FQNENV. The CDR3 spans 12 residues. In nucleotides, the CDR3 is TGTGCCAGCAGTCGGAGGAGGGAGACCCAGTACTTC. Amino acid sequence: CASSRRRETQYF.

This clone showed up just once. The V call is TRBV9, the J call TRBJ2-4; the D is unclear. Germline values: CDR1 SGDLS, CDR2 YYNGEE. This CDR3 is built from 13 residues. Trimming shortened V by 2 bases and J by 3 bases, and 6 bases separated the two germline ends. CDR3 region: CASSVSDKNIQYF. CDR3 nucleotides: TGTGCCAGCAGCGTTTCAGACAAAAACATTCAGTACTTC.

The CDR3, as DNA: TGCGCCAGCAACCCAACGGATGGCAGGGAGAACACTGAAGCTTTCTTT. It translates to CASNPTDGRENTEAFF. V usage is TRBV5-1 and J usage is TRBJ1-1; possibly TRBD1 for D (5 bases). V lost 6 bases and J lost 1, with 19 bases in between. The CDR3 runs to 16 residues. The V gene's germline CDR1 is SGHRS and CDR2 YFSETQ.

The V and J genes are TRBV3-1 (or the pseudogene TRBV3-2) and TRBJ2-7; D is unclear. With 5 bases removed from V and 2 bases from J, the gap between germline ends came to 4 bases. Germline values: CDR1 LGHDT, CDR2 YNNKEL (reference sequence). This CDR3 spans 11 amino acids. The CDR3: CASSTTYEQYF. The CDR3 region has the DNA TGTGCCAGCAGCACTACCTACGAGCAGTACTTC.

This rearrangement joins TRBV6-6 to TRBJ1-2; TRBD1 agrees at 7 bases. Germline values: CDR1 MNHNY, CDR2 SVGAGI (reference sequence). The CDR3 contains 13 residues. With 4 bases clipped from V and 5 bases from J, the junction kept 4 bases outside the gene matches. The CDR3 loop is CASSLPGGYGYTF. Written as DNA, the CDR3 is TGTGCCAGCAGTTTACCAGGGGGTTATGGCTACACCTTC.

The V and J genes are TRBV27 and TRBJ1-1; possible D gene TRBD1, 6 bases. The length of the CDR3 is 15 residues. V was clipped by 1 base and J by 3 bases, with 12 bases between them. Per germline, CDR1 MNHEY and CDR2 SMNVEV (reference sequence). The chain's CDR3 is CASSLYRARDTEAFF. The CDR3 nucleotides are TGTGCCAGCAGTTTATACAGGGCCAGGGACACTGAAGCTTTCTTT.

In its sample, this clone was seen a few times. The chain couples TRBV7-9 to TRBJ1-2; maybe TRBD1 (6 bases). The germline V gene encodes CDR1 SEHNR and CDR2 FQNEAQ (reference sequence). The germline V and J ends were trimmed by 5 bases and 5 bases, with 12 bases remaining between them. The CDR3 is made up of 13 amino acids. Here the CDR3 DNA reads TGTGCCAGCAGCAAGGACAGTGTTTATGGCTACACCTTC. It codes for CASSKDSVYGYTF.

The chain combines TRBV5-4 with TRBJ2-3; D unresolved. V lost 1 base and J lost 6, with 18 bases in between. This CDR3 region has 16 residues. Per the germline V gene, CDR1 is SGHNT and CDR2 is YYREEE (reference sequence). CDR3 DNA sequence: TGTGCCAGCAGCTTGACCATCGTCGCCAAAGGGGATACGCAGTATTTT. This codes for CASSLTIVAKGDTQYF.

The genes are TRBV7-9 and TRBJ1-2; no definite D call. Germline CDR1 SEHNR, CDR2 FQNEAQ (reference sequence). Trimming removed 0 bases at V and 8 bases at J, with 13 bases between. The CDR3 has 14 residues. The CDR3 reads CASSLAGMAGGYTF. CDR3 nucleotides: TGTGCCAGCAGCTTAGCGGGTATGGCTGGCGGCTACACCTTC.

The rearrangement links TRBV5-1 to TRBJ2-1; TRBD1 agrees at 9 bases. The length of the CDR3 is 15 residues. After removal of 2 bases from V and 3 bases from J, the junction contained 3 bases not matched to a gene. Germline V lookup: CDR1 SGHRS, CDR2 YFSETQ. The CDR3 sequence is CASSFGTGFYNEQFF. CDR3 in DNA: TGCGCCAGCAGCTTTGGGACAGGGTTCTACAATGAGCAGTTCTTC.

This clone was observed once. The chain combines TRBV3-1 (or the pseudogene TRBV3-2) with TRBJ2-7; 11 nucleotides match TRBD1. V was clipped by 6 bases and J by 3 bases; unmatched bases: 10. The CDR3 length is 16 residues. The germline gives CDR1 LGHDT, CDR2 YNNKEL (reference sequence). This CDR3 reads CASRFQGQGEVYEQYF. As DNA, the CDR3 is TGTGCCAGCAGATTCCAGGGACAGGGGGAAGTCTACGAGCAGTACTTC.

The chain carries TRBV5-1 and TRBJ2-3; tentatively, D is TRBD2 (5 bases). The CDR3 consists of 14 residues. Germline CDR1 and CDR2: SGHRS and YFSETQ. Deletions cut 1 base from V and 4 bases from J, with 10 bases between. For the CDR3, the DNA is TGCGCCAGCAGCTTGCCGGGATTCCCAGATACGCAGTATTTT. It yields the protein CASSLPGFPDTQYF.

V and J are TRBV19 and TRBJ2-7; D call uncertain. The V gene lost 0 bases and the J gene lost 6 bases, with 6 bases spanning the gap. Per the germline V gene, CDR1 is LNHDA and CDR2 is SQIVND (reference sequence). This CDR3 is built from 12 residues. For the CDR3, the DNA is TGTGCCAGTAGTATAGATGGCCGCGAGCAGTACTTC. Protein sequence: CASSIDGREQYF. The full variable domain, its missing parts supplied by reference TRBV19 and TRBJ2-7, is DGGITQSPKYLFRKEGQNVTLSCEQNLNHDAMYWYRQDPGQGLRLIYYSQIVNDFQKGDIAEGYSVSREKKESFPLTVTSAQKNPTAFYLCASSIDGREQYFGPGTRLTVT.

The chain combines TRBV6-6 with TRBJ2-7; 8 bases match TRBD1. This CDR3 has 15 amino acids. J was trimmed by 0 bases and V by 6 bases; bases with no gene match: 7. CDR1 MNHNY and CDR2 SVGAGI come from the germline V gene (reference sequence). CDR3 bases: TGTGCCAGCAGCTCCTCCGGACAGGGCTCCTACGAGCAGTACTTC. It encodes CASSSSGQGSYEQYF.

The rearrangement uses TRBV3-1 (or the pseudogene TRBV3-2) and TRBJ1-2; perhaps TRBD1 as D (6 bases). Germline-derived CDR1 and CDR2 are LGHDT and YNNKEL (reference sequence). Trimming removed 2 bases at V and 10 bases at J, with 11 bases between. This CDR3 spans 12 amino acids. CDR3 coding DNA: TGTGCCAGCAGCCAATTAGGGGGACTCTACACCTTC. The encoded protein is CASSQLGGLYTF.

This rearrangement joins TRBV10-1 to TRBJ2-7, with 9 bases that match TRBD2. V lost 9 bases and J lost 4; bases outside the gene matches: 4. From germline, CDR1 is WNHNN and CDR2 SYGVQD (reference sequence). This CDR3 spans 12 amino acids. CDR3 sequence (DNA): TGCGCCAGGGGACTAGCTAGGTACGAGCAGTACTTC. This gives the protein CARGLARYEQYF.

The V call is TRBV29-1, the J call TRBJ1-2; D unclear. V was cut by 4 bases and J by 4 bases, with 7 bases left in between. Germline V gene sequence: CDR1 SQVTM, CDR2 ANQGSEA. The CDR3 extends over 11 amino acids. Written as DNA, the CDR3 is TGCAGCGTTGGACATTTCTATGGCTACACCTTC. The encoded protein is CSVGHFYGYTF.

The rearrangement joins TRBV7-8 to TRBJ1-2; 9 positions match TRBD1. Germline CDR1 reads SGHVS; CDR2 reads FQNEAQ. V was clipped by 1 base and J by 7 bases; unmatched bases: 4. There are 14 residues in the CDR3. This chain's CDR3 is CASSLGQGEFGYTF. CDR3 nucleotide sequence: TGTGCCAGCAGCTTAGGACAGGGGGAGTTTGGCTACACCTTC.